These 24 T cell receptor beta chains share one sample of origin, sequenced in a study of immune heterogeneity within non-small cell lung tumors. It was a multiplex PCR that amplified TCR beta CDR3, with 32 V and 13 J primers. MiXCR was run by TCRdb on the multiplex PCR reads, yielding one entry per CDR3 protein. The sample lists 25,000 to 40,000 distinct CDR3 sequences, around 30% occurring once. Bulk tumor genomic DNA, about 600 ng per sample, was the template. During surgery, several far-apart biopsies were obtained from every primary tumor. Patients underwent curative surgery for untreated, newly diagnosed non-small cell lung cancer. Sequencing used lung tumor tissue. The receptor set was obtained from a man aged 35 to 55 with non-small cell lung cancer.

The chain is built from TRBV24-1 and TRBJ1-1; 11 bases are a match to TRBD1. The CDR3 totals 16 residues. CDR1 is KGHDR, CDR2 SFDVKD, per germline. V was clipped by 3 bases and J by 6 bases; unmatched bases: 8. The CDR3 reads CATSDHRTGGRSEAFF. The CDR3 DNA is TGTGCCACCAGTGATCACCGGACAGGGGGCCGTTCTGAAGCTTTCTTT.

The chain has TRBV3-1 and TRBJ2-2, with D uncertain. Germline V gene data show CDR1 as LGHDT and CDR2 as YNNKEL (reference sequence). The V end lost 4 bases, the J end lost 3 bases, and 6 bases lay between the germline ends. The CDR3 extends over 13 amino acids. The CDR3 loop reads CASSRRDTGELFF. CDR3 DNA: TGTGCCAGCAGCCGCAGAGACACCGGGGAGCTGTTTTTT.

The chain employs TRBV20-1 and TRBJ2-1, with a tentative D call TRBD2 (5 bases). V was pared by 1 base and J by 3 bases, with 16 bases between. The germline gives CDR1 DFQATT, CDR2 SNEGSKA (reference sequence). This CDR3 region has 16 residues. The CDR3 loop is CSARVRSAANYNEQFF. In nucleotides, the CDR3 is TGCAGTGCTAGAGTTCGTTCAGCGGCTAACTACAATGAGCAGTTCTTC.

As for this clonotype: This may come from a read error, since a much larger clone is one base off. The rearrangement links TRBV24-1 to TRBJ2-7; 8 nucleotides align to TRBD1. CDR3 length: 15 residues. Germline-derived CDR1 and CDR2 are KGHDR and SFDVKD. The CDR3 DNA is TGTGCCATCAGTGCCCGGACAGGGAGCAGTGACGAGCAGTACTTC. It codes for CAISARTGSSDEQYF.

This clonotype was seen repeatedly, ten times or more. This rearrangement joins TRBV27 to TRBJ1-2; weak D call: TRBD1 (5 bases). V was shortened by 2 bases and J by 5 bases, with 9 bases between the two germline ends. The CDR3 has 13 residues. Germline V gene lookup returns CDR1 MNHEY and CDR2 SMNVEV (reference sequence). This chain's CDR3 is CASSLQGGYGYTF. The CDR3 DNA reads TGTGCCAGCAGTTTACAGGGTGGATATGGCTACACCTTC.

The CDR3, as DNA: TGCAGCGTTGATGTAGCGGGAGAGTTCTTC. Its translation is CSVDVAGEFF. The J gene is TRBJ2-1, the V gene TRBV29-1; the match to TRBD2 covers 9 bases. Germline V gene sequence: CDR1 SQVTM, CDR2 ANQGSEA. V shed 3 bases and J 14 bases; nucleotides not matched to a gene: 2. The CDR3 covers 10 residues.

Turning to this clonotype: Since a much larger clone is just one base distant, this may be a read error. This rearrangement joins TRBV5-1 to TRBJ2-7; 9 bases match TRBD2. This CDR3 has 16 residues. CDR1 is SGHRS and CDR2 is YFSETQ in the germline V gene. As DNA, the CDR3 is TGCGCCAACAGCTTGGCCTCGACTAGCGGTTCCTACGAGCAGTACTTC. This codes for CANSLASTSGSYEQYF. The whole variable domain, filled in from reference TRBV5-1 and TRBJ2-7, reads KAGVTQTPRYLIKTRGQQVTLSCSPISGHRSVSWYQQTPGQGLQFLFEYFSETQRNKGNFPGRFSGRQFSNSRSEMNVSTLELGDSALYLCANSLASTSGSYEQYFGPGTRLTVT.

Note on this clonotype: A much larger clone sits a single nucleotide away, making a read error possible. This rearrangement joins TRBV6-1 to TRBJ1-3; no firm D call. Germline CDR1 reads MNHNS; CDR2 reads SASEGT. The CDR3 totals 14 residues. This CDR3 reads CASSDYSSGNTIFF. In DNA form, the CDR3 reads TGTGCCAGCAGTGATTACAGCTCTGGAAACACCATATTTTTT.

In its sample, this clonotype was seen many times. The chain has TRBV6-2 or TRBV6-3 and TRBJ1-1, with TRBD1 identical over 9 bases. Germline values: CDR1 MNHEY, CDR2 SVGEGT. The CDR3 consists of 12 residues. Trimming cost V 8 bases and J 8 bases; bases outside gene matches: 6. CDR3 coding DNA: TGTGCCAGCTTTTTGGGACAGGGAGAAGCTTTCTTT. It encodes CASFLGQGEAFF.

This clonotype was picked up a small number of times. This chain joins TRBV7-2 and TRBJ2-6; 8 bases map to TRBD2. The germline V gene encodes CDR1 SGHTA and CDR2 FQGNSA. Trimming took 5 bases from V and 0 from J; bases not matched to a gene: 3. There are 16 residues in the CDR3. In nucleotides, the CDR3 is TGTGCCAGCAGCGCAAGCGGGAGCTCTGGGGCCAACGTCCTGACTTTC. It translates to CASSASGSSGANVLTF.

This clonotype was counted ten times or more. V and J are TRBV25-1 and TRBJ2-2, with TRBD2 matching over 13 bases. CDR1 and CDR2 (germline): MGHDK, SYGVNS. Losses at the gene ends were 2 bases for V and 7 bases for J; bases not matched to a gene: 4. The CDR3 extends over 16 amino acids. CDR3 DNA: TGTGCCAGCAGTGAACGGACTAGCGGGAGTGGCGGGGAGCTGTTTTTT. Translating it yields CASSERTSGSGGELFF.

The table lists this clonotype with many counts. The J gene is TRBJ2-7, the V gene TRBV6-1, with unresolved D. Trimming stripped 7 bases from V and 3 bases from J, with 16 bases between. This CDR3 comprises 14 residues. Germline V CDR1 and CDR2: MNHNS, SASEGT. CDR3 in DNA: TGTGCCAGCACTCTCTCGCCCCGCCTCTACGAGCAGTACTTC. Its translation is CASTLSPRLYEQYF.

On this clonotype: A much more abundant neighbour one base away suggests this may be a read error. The V and J genes are TRBV6-4 and TRBJ1-3; D uncertain. The CDR3 is 13 residues long. With 8 bases removed from V and 0 bases from J, the gap between germline ends came to 8 bases. CDR1 is MRHNA and CDR2 is SNTAGT in the germline V gene. The chain's CDR3 is CASQVTSGNTIYF. CDR3 coding DNA: TGTGCCAGCCAGGTAACCTCTGGAAACACCATATATTTT.

This clonotype was seen repeatedly, ten times or more. The chain carries TRBV24-1 and TRBJ2-3; a weak D match, TRBD2 (6 bases). The CDR3 runs to 15 residues. The V and J ends lost 4 bases and 4 bases respectively, with 14 bases between them. Germline values: CDR1 KGHDR, CDR2 SFDVKD. The CDR3 loop reads CATSEGGSGADTQYF. CDR3 in DNA: TGTGCCACCAGTGAAGGAGGGTCGGGGGCAGATACGCAGTATTTT.

This clonotype was detected ten times or more. V and J are TRBV19 and TRBJ1-6; 10 positions match TRBD1. The length of the CDR3 is 16 residues. V lost 6 bases, J lost 1 base, and 3 bases stayed unmatched. CDR1 and CDR2 from the germline V gene are LNHDA and SQIVND (reference sequence). The CDR3 region is CASRRDRGSYNSPLHF. The CDR3 DNA reads TGTGCCAGTAGGAGGGACAGGGGTTCCTATAATTCACCCCTCCACTTT.

This clonotype appeared a few times. The rearrangement links TRBV18 to TRBJ2-1; the D is unclear. CDR1 KGHSH and CDR2 LQKENI come from the germline V gene. The length of the CDR3 is 12 residues. Trimming shortened V by 1 base and J by 5 bases, and 3 bases separated the two germline ends. CDR3 coding DNA: TGTGCCAGCTCACCACAAAACAATGAGCAGTTCTTC. Its protein is CASSPQNNEQFF. Based on the CDR3 plus reference TRBV18 and TRBJ2-1, the full variable domain is NAGVMQNPRHLVRRRGQEARLRCSPMKGHSHVYWYRQLPEEGLKFMVYLQKENIIDESGMPKERFSAEFPKEGPSILRIQQVVRGDSAAYFCASSPQNNEQFFGPGTRLTVL.

The table lists this clonotype with a few counts. The chain is built from TRBV24-1 and TRBJ2-2; TRBD1 agrees at 8 bases. Germline CDR1 is KGHDR and CDR2 is SFDVKD. The junction had 7 bases not matched to a gene; V was cut back by 7 bases and J by 4 bases. The CDR3 runs to 15 residues. This CDR3 reads CATRPGQDFTGELFF. CDR3 sequence (DNA): TGTGCCACCAGGCCGGGACAGGATTTCACCGGGGAGCTGTTTTTT.

Judged by abundance, this clonotype is medium-sized. The J gene is TRBJ1-2, the V gene TRBV9; 7 positions match TRBD1. The CDR3 loop spans 15 amino acids. V gave up 3 bases and J gave up 1 base; unmatched junction bases: 6. Germline values: CDR1 SGDLS, CDR2 YYNGEE. The DNA for the CDR3 is TGTGCCAGCAGCGGCCAGGGGGTGGGTAACTATGGCTACACCTTC. This codes for CASSGQGVGNYGYTF.

The table lists this clonotype with many counts. The rearrangement joins TRBV11-2 to TRBJ1-5; D is undetermined. Trimming removed 4 bases from V and 1 base from J, with 11 bases in between. Germline CDR1 is SGHAT and CDR2 is FQNNGV. The length of the CDR3 is 15 residues. CDR3 sequence (DNA): TGTGCCAGCAGCTGGGCCGGGCAGAGCAATCAGCCCCAGCATTTT. As protein: CASSWAGQSNQPQHF.

The sample holds a few counts of this clonotype. The chain couples TRBV5-6 to TRBJ1-5, with D maybe TRBD1 (5 bases). Per the germline V gene, CDR1 is SGHDT and CDR2 is YYEEEE. V lost 3 bases to trimming and J lost 6 bases, with 16 bases between them. CDR3 length: 15 amino acids. The CDR3 is CASSSRDPRPQPQHF. Written as DNA, the CDR3 is TGTGCCAGCAGCTCCCGGGACCCGAGGCCTCAGCCCCAGCATTTT. Filled out from reference TRBV5-6 and TRBJ1-5, the complete variable domain reads DAGVTQSPTHLIKTRGQQVTLRCSPKSGHDTVSWYQQALGQGPQFIFQYYEEEERQRGNFPDRFSGHQFPNYSSELNVNALLLGDSALYLCASSSRDPRPQPQHFGDGTRLSIL.

This clonotype was picked up one time. This could be a read error, since a much larger clone is one nucleotide away. The chain uses TRBV25-1 and TRBJ2-7; no reliable D call. Trimming shortened V by 4 bases and J by 6 bases, and 19 bases separated the two germline ends. CDR1 MGHDK and CDR2 SYGVNS come from the germline V gene. This CDR3 region has 15 residues. CDR3 DNA: TGTGCCAGCAGTGCCTCCGTGACCCACGGTGGCGAGCAGTACTTC. Protein: CASSASVTHGGEQYF.

This clonotype was counted at least ten times. The CDR3 DNA reads TGCGCCAGCAGCCAAGACTGGGCGGGACGGACAAGCTCTGGAAACACCATATATTTT. Amino acid sequence: CASSQDWAGRTSSGNTIYF. The rearrangement uses TRBV4-3 and TRBJ1-3, with D maybe TRBD1 (5 bases). V was cut by 0 bases and J by 0 bases, with 18 bases left in between. The CDR3 sequence is 19 residues long. Germline V gene lookup returns CDR1 LGHNA and CDR2 YSLEER.

In regard to this clonotype: Relative to the germline gene, one junction end is altered; a read error may explain this. The chain links TRBV20-1 to TRBJ1-2, with D perhaps TRBD1 (5 bases). There are 14 residues in the CDR3. Germline lookup yields CDR1 DFQATT and CDR2 SNEGSKA (reference sequence). The CDR3 spells CRARRGGSGYGYTF. The CDR3, as DNA: TGCCGTGCTCGTAGGGGCGGGAGTGGCTATGGCTACACCTTC.

To note about this clonotype: With a much larger clone just one base away, this may be a read error. The gene calls are TRBV20-1 and TRBJ2-7; 8 bases are a match to TRBD2. Germline V gene sequence: CDR1 DFQATT, CDR2 SNEGSKA (reference sequence). CDR3 length equals 15 residues. The CDR3 here is CSARDSSGSQYDQYF. Here the CDR3 DNA reads TGCAGTGCTAGAGATTCAAGCGGGAGTCAGTACGATCAGTACTTC.